This TCR beta chain was identified in a study of blood T cell repertoires in COVID-19. In the original workflow: Using reference gene primer amplification, nucleated cell counts were estimated. Libraries were prepared by immunoSEQ multiplex PCR; TCRdb keeps only in-frame clonotypes and omits some of them. That table gives V, J and clone size, and the DNA gave D and trimming. The sample yields approximately 200,000 clones, about 87% seen once. Per germline, CDR1 WNHNN and CDR2 SYGVQD (reference sequence). Trimming shortened V by 6 bases and J by 2 bases, and 7 bases separated the two germline ends. The length of the CDR3 is 13 residues.

This chain joins TRBV10-1 and TRBJ1-4; D is undetermined. The sequencing input was PBMCs or T cells enriched from blood (not recorded which). The clonotype comes from a man aged 25-40 years who had recovered from COVID-19. The CDR3 bases are TGCGCCAGCAGCTTGCGGACTAATGAAAAACTGTTTTTT. Its protein is CASSLRTNEKLFF.